A selection of T cell receptor beta chains follows, all from one sample in a study of blood T cell repertoires in COVID-19. TCRdb's copy holds only in-frame clones and misses some; the assay was immunoSEQ multiplex PCR. There are 12,000 or so clones in the sample; 70% to 75% occur only once, and approximately 6% lies in the top ten. Sample: peripheral blood. These receptors were taken from a man aged 55 to 70 with COVID-19, enrolled during active disease. The CDR3 runs from the conserved cysteine through the conserved F or W. The D gene is left open where the match is weak.

CDR3aa | d_gene | len | j_gene | v_gene
CASSFIREDTYNEQFF | - | 16 | TRBJ2-1 | TRBV13
CASSPINTANYGYTF | - | 15 | TRBJ1-2 | TRBV4-1
CASSRAGAITGELFF | TRBD2 | 15 | TRBJ2-2 | TRBV5-6
CAISVQGNTEAFF | - | 13 | TRBJ1-1 | TRBV10-3
CASSLAGARETQYF | - | 14 | TRBJ2-5 | TRBV5-1
CASSSTGNTEAFF | - | 13 | TRBJ1-1 | TRBV6-5
CASGLAPSYNEQFF | TRBD2 | 14 | TRBJ2-1 | TRBV12-5
CASTVAGARDNEQFF | TRBD2 | 15 | TRBJ2-1 | TRBV9
CSVEDRGRNYEQYF | TRBD1 | 14 | TRBJ2-7 | TRBV29-1
CSASPTSYNEQFF | - | 13 | TRBJ2-1 | TRBV20-1
CASSQVGHTTAMNTEAFF | - | 18 | TRBJ1-1 | TRBV4-1
CASSRVPSDTQYF | - | 13 | TRBJ2-3 | TRBV7-9
CASSLRDRGGEDTEAFF | TRBD1 | 17 | TRBJ1-1 | TRBV7-6
CASRSSTTGGGYTF | - | 14 | TRBJ1-2 | TRBV5-1
CASSPRGTSGASSYNEQFF | TRBD2 | 19 | TRBJ2-1 | TRBV18
CASSFTGNSEAFF | - | 13 | TRBJ1-1 | TRBV7-8
CASSLHLGTEAFF | - | 13 | TRBJ1-1 | TRBV5-6
CAWSVQGNVLTF | - | 12 | TRBJ2-6 | TRBV30
CASSFVYYVPLHF | - | 13 | TRBJ1-6 | TRBV27
CASSLDRVDEQYF | TRBD1 | 13 | TRBJ2-7 | TRBV7-8
CASSPPGAGNTIYF | - | 14 | TRBJ1-3 | TRBV6-5
CAVWTGGTQYF | TRBD1 | 11 | TRBJ2-5 | TRBV30
CASSQVGTGNGGGYTF | TRBD1 | 16 | TRBJ1-2 | TRBV4-3
CASSSGFYNEQFF | TRBD2 | 13 | TRBJ2-1 | TRBV5-1
CASSQDVGGTGRNSPLHF | TRBD1 | 18 | TRBJ1-6 | TRBV4-3
CASSKNQMAGGAKNIQYF | - | 18 | TRBJ2-4 | TRBV28
CATSSGRKNTQYF | TRBD2 | 13 | TRBJ2-3 | TRBV19
CASSGRDRGVLDEQFF | TRBD1 | 16 | TRBJ2-1 | TRBV28
CASSQNWATISSTDTQYF | - | 18 | TRBJ2-3 | TRBV4-3
CASSLPSGGSDTQYF | TRBD2 | 15 | TRBJ2-3 | TRBV27
CASSFETEAFF | - | 11 | TRBJ1-1 | TRBV7-2
CATSRVLSVTYNEQFF | - | 16 | TRBJ2-1 | TRBV15
CAGRQYNSPLHF | - | 12 | TRBJ1-6 | TRBV2
CASSLGLNTGELFF | - | 14 | TRBJ2-2 | TRBV5-1
CASSEWGRGRWETQYF | - | 16 | TRBJ2-5 | TRBV6-1
CASSLVLGRGHSNQPQHF | - | 18 | TRBJ1-5 | TRBV11-3
CASRPGQGLAGANVLTF | TRBD1 | 17 | TRBJ2-6 | TRBV7-3
CATVWGQNTEAFF | - | 13 | TRBJ1-1 | TRBV2